Each of the 31 T cell receptor beta chains below was sequenced from the same sample in a study of shared clonotypes between healthy human individuals. The method was immunoSEQ multiplex PCR; TCRdb's version includes in-frame clones alone and lacks a portion of them. The data contain millions of clones, just over 90% of them singletons. Sequenced: naive CD4+ T cells sorted from blood. This sample's subset: CD45RA+ positively selected. These receptors were taken from a man between 18 and 35 years old in good health.

The J gene is TRBJ1-6, the V gene TRBV7-2, with a weak D call TRBD1 (5 bases). This CDR3 comprises 15 residues. V was trimmed by 2 bases and J by 5 bases, leaving 10 bases between them. CDR1 SGHTA and CDR2 FQGNSA come from the germline V gene. The CDR3 loop is CASSLRRGDNSPLHF. In DNA form, the CDR3 reads TGTGCCAGCAGCTTACGGCGGGGGGATAATTCACCCCTCCACTTT.

The gene calls are TRBV7-9 and TRBJ2-1; TRBD1 might be the D (6 bases). V lost 4 bases to trimming and J lost 2 bases, with 9 bases between them. Germline V lookup: CDR1 SEHNR, CDR2 FQNEAQ (reference sequence). This CDR3 region has 14 residues. CDR3 sequence reads: CASSSGVTYNEQFF. In DNA form, the CDR3 reads TGTGCCAGCAGCTCAGGGGTTACCTACAATGAGCAGTTCTTC.

V usage is TRBV25-1 and J usage is TRBJ2-3; 8 nucleotides align to TRBD2. The length of the CDR3 is 15 residues. Germline lookup yields CDR1 MGHDK and CDR2 SYGVNS. Unmatched junction bases numbered 4, after V lost 5 bases and J lost 0 bases. The CDR3 reads CASSRGGTSTDTQYF. The CDR3 bases are TGTGCCAGCAGTCGGGGGGGGACTAGCACAGATACGCAGTATTTT. Filled out from reference TRBV25-1 and TRBJ2-3, the complete variable domain reads EADIYQTPRYLVIGTGKKITLECSQTMGHDKMYWYQQDPGMELHLIHYSYGVNSTEKGDLSSESTVSRIRTEHFPLTLESARPSHTSQYLCASSRGGTSTDTQYFGPGTRLTVL.

This chain uses TRBV2 with TRBJ2-7; D not certain. This CDR3 comprises 13 residues. Trimming stripped 6 bases from V and 5 bases from J, with 14 bases between. Germline V CDR1 and CDR2: SNHLY, FYNNEI. CDR3 region: CASRGNPGNEQYF. CDR3 coding DNA: TGTGCCAGCAGGGGTAATCCTGGGAACGAGCAGTACTTC.

This clone appeared once. The chain couples TRBV25-1 to TRBJ1-4; the match to TRBD1 covers 7 bases. From germline, CDR1 is MGHDK and CDR2 SYGVNS. V lost 1 base, J lost 8 bases, and 16 bases stayed unmatched. The CDR3 consists of 18 residues. Written as DNA, the CDR3 is TGTGCCAGCAGTGAATTCAACTCGCAAACAGGGGTACGAGAAAAACTGTTTTTT. Its protein is CASSEFNSQTGVREKLFF.

CDR3 region: CASSQDWETQYF. As DNA, the CDR3 is TGTGCCAGCAGCCAAGATTGGGAGACCCAGTACTTC. The V gene is TRBV14, the J gene TRBJ2-5; D is ambiguous. Germline V gene sequence: CDR1 SGHDN, CDR2 FVKESK. The CDR3 runs 12 residues. V was pared by 0 bases and J by 5 bases, with 4 bases between.

This clone showed up just once. The genes are TRBV4-3 and TRBJ2-6; D gene uncertain. Trimming pared 1 base from V and 0 bases from J, leaving 7 bases between. The CDR3 contains 16 residues. Germline V lookup: CDR1 LGHNA, CDR2 YSLEER. Here the CDR3 reads CASSQGFLSGANVLTF. The DNA for the CDR3 is TGCGCCAGCAGCCAAGGCTTCCTCTCTGGGGCCAACGTCCTGACTTTC.

This clone was detected only once. The chain joins TRBV7-2 to TRBJ1-4; TRBD1 matches 7 bases. V dropped 8 bases and J dropped 3; count of bases not matched to a gene: 15. The germline CDR1 and CDR2 sequences are SGHTA and FQGNSA. The CDR3 runs 17 residues. This chain's CDR3 is CASRRGRGSKANEKLFF. CDR3 nucleotides: TGTGCCAGCCGGAGGGGCAGGGGGAGTAAGGCTAATGAAAAACTGTTTTTT.

This clone was found once. V is TRBV28 and J is TRBJ2-2, with 10 bases aligning to TRBD2. Germline CDR1 MDHEN, CDR2 SYDVKM. The CDR3 loop spans 14 amino acids. J was trimmed by 6 bases and V by 2 bases; bases with no gene match: 0. The CDR3 nucleotides are TGTGCCAGCAGTTTACTAGCGGGGGCCGGGGAGCTGTTTTTT. This encodes CASSLLAGAGELFF.

This chain joins TRBV5-1 and TRBJ1-4, with a possible D match to TRBD1 (5 bases). The CDR3 loop spans 15 amino acids. V was shortened by 6 bases and J by 5 bases, with 17 bases between the two germline ends. CDR1 and CDR2 (germline): SGHRS, YFSETQ. CDR3 sequence reads: CASNPTGVENEKLFF. The CDR3 DNA is TGCGCCAGCAACCCAACAGGAGTTGAAAATGAAAAACTGTTTTTT. Filled out from reference TRBV5-1 and TRBJ1-4, the complete variable domain reads KAGVTQTPRYLIKTRGQQVTLSCSPISGHRSVSWYQQTPGQGLQFLFEYFSETQRNKGNFPGRFSGRQFSNSRSEMNVSTLELGDSALYLCASNPTGVENEKLFFGSGTQLSVL.

This sequence joins TRBV15 and TRBJ1-2; D might be TRBD1 (5 bases). CDR3 length: 16 amino acids. V lost 0 bases, J lost 4 bases, and 15 bases lay in between. The germline V gene has CDR1 LNHNV and CDR2 YYDKDF (reference sequence). CDR3 amino acids: CATSREYEGKAYGYTF. Written as DNA, the CDR3 is TGTGCCACCAGCAGAGAGTATGAGGGGAAGGCCTATGGCTACACCTTC.

The chain couples TRBV30 to TRBJ2-7; 8 bases are shared with TRBD2. The CDR3 is made up of 12 amino acids. V lost 4 bases to trimming and J lost 6 bases; unmatched junction nucleotides: 5. Germline lookup yields CDR1 GTSNPN and CDR2 SVGIG (reference sequence). CDR3 sequence (DNA): TGTGCCTGGACGGGGGGGCCAGGCGAGCAGTACTTC. Translated, it gives CAWTGGPGEQYF. Combining the CDR3 with reference TRBV30 and TRBJ2-7 gives the whole variable domain SQTIHQWPATLVQPVGSPLSLECTVEGTSNPNLYWYRQAAGRGLQLLFYSVGIGQISSEVPQNLSASRPQDRQFILSSKKLLLSDSGFYLCAWTGGPGEQYFGPGTRLTVT.

This chain links TRBV30 with TRBJ1-2, with D perhaps matching TRBD1 (6 bases). The germline V gene encodes CDR1 GTSNPN and CDR2 SVGIG (reference sequence). The CDR3 totals 13 residues. Trimming took off 5 bases at V and 4 bases at J, with 14 bases between the two ends. DNA for the CDR3: TGTGCCTGGGGAACACAGGGAGGCTATGGCTACACCTTC. Protein: CAWGTQGGYGYTF.

The V gene is TRBV29-1, the J gene TRBJ2-3; TRBD1 matches at 7 bases. This CDR3 contains 14 residues. With V trimmed by 4 bases and J by 2 bases, 6 bases remained unmatched. The germline V gene has CDR1 SQVTM and CDR2 ANQGSEA. The CDR3 bases are TGCAGCGTTGGGATCGGGACAGTCACAGATACGCAGTATTTT. Its protein product is CSVGIGTVTDTQYF.

The gene calls are TRBV28 and TRBJ2-5, with D hard to call. Germline loops: CDR1 MDHEN, CDR2 SYDVKM. The CDR3 totals 15 residues. V was trimmed by 6 bases and J by 4 bases, leaving 18 bases between them. DNA of the CDR3: TGTGCCAGCAGCCCCTATACCACAGAGCGAGAGACCCAGTACTTC. Translating it yields CASSPYTTERETQYF.

Written as DNA, the CDR3 is TGTGCCAGCAGCGATCTAGCGGGAGGGAACAAAGAGACCCAGTACTTC. Amino acids: CASSDLAGGNKETQYF. The chain recombines TRBV7-9 with TRBJ2-5; 12 bases are a match to TRBD2. CDR3 size: 16 residues. Germline V gene sequence: CDR1 SEHNR, CDR2 FQNEAQ (reference sequence). Losses at the gene ends were 5 bases for V and 3 bases for J; bases not matched to a gene: 7.

The chain recombines TRBV4-3 with TRBJ2-2; 11 bases line up with TRBD1. After removal of 5 bases from V and 6 bases from J, the junction contained 8 bases not matched to a gene. From germline, CDR1 is LGHNA and CDR2 YSLEER. The CDR3 runs 16 residues. Here the CDR3 reads CASSKWTGGNAGELFF. In nucleotides, the CDR3 is TGCGCCAGCAGCAAATGGACAGGGGGCAACGCCGGGGAGCTGTTTTTT.

The gene calls are TRBV15 and TRBJ2-3, with 10 bases identical to TRBD2. Trimming cost V 0 bases and J 8 bases; bases outside gene matches: 8. The CDR3 runs 16 residues. Germline loops: CDR1 LNHNV, CDR2 YYDKDF (reference sequence). The CDR3 nucleotides are TGTGCCACCAGCAGAGATCCCCTAGCGGGGGCCGGTACGCAGTATTTT. Its protein is CATSRDPLAGAGTQYF.

For the CDR3, the DNA is TGTGCCAGCAGCTTGACTTGGGGCACTGAAGCTTTCTTT. This encodes CASSLTWGTEAFF. The chain uses TRBV7-2 and TRBJ1-1; D not certain. This CDR3 region has 13 residues. Germline CDR1 is SGHTA and CDR2 is FQGNSA. Trimming took off 3 bases at V and 4 bases at J, with 9 bases between the two ends. Full variable domain (outside the CDR3, taken from reference TRBV7-2 and TRBJ1-1): GAGVSQSPSNKVTEKGKDVELRCDPISGHTALYWYRQSLGQGLEFLIYFQGNSAPDKSGLPSDRFSAERTGGSVSTLTIQRTQQEDSAVYLCASSLTWGTEAFFGQGTRLTVV.

The sample holds one count of this clone. The rearrangement links TRBV6-5 to TRBJ2-2, with TRBD2 matching over 7 bases. The germline gives CDR1 MNHEY, CDR2 SVGAGI. V was clipped by 7 bases and J by 4 bases; unmatched bases: 9. The length of the CDR3 is 15 residues. CDR3 coding DNA: TGTGCCAGCACGACGGGGAGGGCCCGCACCGGGGAGCTGTTTTTT. Its protein product is CASTTGRARTGELFF.

The genes are TRBV11-2 and TRBJ1-1; 9 bases are shared with TRBD1. The germline V gene encodes CDR1 SGHAT and CDR2 FQNNGV. The CDR3 length is 14 residues. With 3 bases clipped from V and 4 bases from J, the junction kept 3 bases outside the gene matches. The CDR3 loop reads CASSFSDRGTEAFF. The CDR3 nucleotides read TGTGCCAGCAGCTTCTCGGACAGGGGCACTGAAGCTTTCTTT.

The chain couples TRBV5-1 to TRBJ1-1, with D possibly matching TRBD1 (5 bases). There are 14 residues in the CDR3. V gave up 3 bases and J gave up 1 base, with 10 bases separating them. Germline V gene lookup returns CDR1 SGHRS and CDR2 YFSETQ. The CDR3 is CASSSLQGNTEAFF. DNA for the CDR3: TGCGCCAGCAGCTCCCTTCAGGGGAACACTGAAGCTTTCTTT.

This sequence joins TRBV5-1 and TRBJ1-1; 10 nucleotides align to TRBD1. CDR1 and CDR2 from the germline V gene are SGHRS and YFSETQ. This CDR3 contains 15 residues. V lost 4 bases to trimming and J lost 3 bases; unmatched junction nucleotides: 6. As DNA, the CDR3 is TGCGCCAGCAGCCCCGGACAGGGGGGGCACACTGAAGCTTTCTTT. Translation gives CASSPGQGGHTEAFF.

The chain combines TRBV5-6 with TRBJ2-1; D is possibly TRBD1 (5 bases). Trimming stripped 5 bases from V and 7 bases from J, with 10 bases between. CDR3 length: 12 residues. CDR1 and CDR2 (germline): SGHDT, YYEEEE. CDR3: CASRLKGNEQFF. The CDR3 region has the DNA TGTGCCAGCAGATTGAAGGGGAATGAGCAGTTCTTC.

The V and J genes are TRBV5-1 and TRBJ1-1; D may be TRBD1 (6 bases). This CDR3 contains 15 residues. Germline V gene data show CDR1 as SGHRS and CDR2 as YFSETQ. V shed 2 bases and J shed 0 bases, with 11 bases lying between them. CDR3 loop: CASSLRGEMNTEAFF. DNA for the CDR3: TGCGCCAGCAGCTTAAGGGGGGAAATGAACACTGAAGCTTTCTTT.

V is TRBV10-3 and J is TRBJ2-7, with unresolved D. Germline values: CDR1 ENHRY, CDR2 SYGVKD. The V gene lost 0 bases and the J gene lost 0 bases, with 6 bases spanning the gap. There are 14 residues in the CDR3. The CDR3 is CAISESQSSYEQYF. In DNA, the CDR3 is TGTGCCATCAGTGAGTCGCAAAGCTCCTACGAGCAGTACTTC.

This clone was seen more than once but under ten times. This chain uses TRBV5-4 with TRBJ1-2; D gene ambiguous. CDR1 is SGHNT and CDR2 is YYREEE in the germline V gene (reference sequence). The V and J ends lost 0 bases and 7 bases respectively, with 13 bases between them. This CDR3 has 14 residues. The CDR3 DNA is TGTGCCAGCAGCTTGGCACTGGGCGCGGGTGGCTACACCTTC. This codes for CASSLALGAGGYTF. The full variable domain, its missing parts supplied by reference TRBV5-4 and TRBJ1-2, is ETGVTQSPTHLIKTRGQQVTLRCSSQSGHNTVSWYQQALGQGPQFIFQYYREEENGRGNFPPRFSGLQFPNYSSELNVNALELDDSALYLCASSLALGAGGYTFGSGTRLTVV.

This chain links TRBV7-9 with TRBJ2-5; 13 bases match TRBD2. The CDR3 spans 16 residues. V trimming: 4 bases; J trimming: 4 bases; junction bases outside the gene matches: 6. CDR1 is SEHNR and CDR2 is FQNEAQ in the germline V gene (reference sequence). Here the CDR3 DNA reads TGTGCCAGCAGCTCCGGACTAGCGGGAGTTGGAGAGACCCAGTACTTC. This gives the protein CASSSGLAGVGETQYF.

The chain couples TRBV13 to TRBJ1-2, with D uncertain. The CDR3 covers 14 residues. V lost 4 bases and J lost 4, with 13 bases in between. Germline V gene sequence: CDR1 PRHDT, CDR2 FYEKMQ (reference sequence). The CDR3 sequence: CASSSGRTIYGYTF. In DNA, the CDR3 is TGTGCCAGCAGCTCTGGACGGACCATCTATGGCTACACCTTC.

The chain couples TRBV19 to TRBJ1-2; D is ambiguous. Germline-derived CDR1 and CDR2 are LNHDA and SQIVND (reference sequence). Deletions cut 8 bases from V and 5 bases from J, with 18 bases between. The CDR3 runs to 14 residues. This CDR3 reads CASPDLGVGYGYTF. The CDR3 coding sequence is TGTGCCAGTCCCGACCTCGGGGTAGGGTATGGCTACACCTTC.

V and J are TRBV7-2 and TRBJ2-7; 14 positions match TRBD2. The length of the CDR3 is 16 residues. The V gene's germline CDR1 is SGHTA and CDR2 FQGNSA. The J segment lost 7 bases and the V segment lost 4 bases, leaving 9 bases of the junction unmatched. CDR3 nucleotides: TGTGCCAGCAGCTCCTCCGGGACTAGCGGGAGTCGTGAGCAGTACTTC. It encodes CASSSSGTSGSREQYF.